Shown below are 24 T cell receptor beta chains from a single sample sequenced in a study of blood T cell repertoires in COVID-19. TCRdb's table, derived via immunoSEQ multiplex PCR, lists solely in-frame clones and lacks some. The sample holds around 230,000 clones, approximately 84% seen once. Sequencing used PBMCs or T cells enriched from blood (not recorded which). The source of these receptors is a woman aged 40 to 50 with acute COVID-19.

CDR3 bases: TGTGCCAGCAGCTTCCTTGCAGCGGGAGACAATGAGCAGTTCTTC. Encoded protein: CASSFLAAGDNEQFF. The chain uses TRBV5-4 and TRBJ2-1, with 8 bases fitting TRBD2. The CDR3 spans 15 residues. Per the germline V gene, CDR1 is SGHNT and CDR2 is YYREEE (reference sequence). V lost 2 bases, J lost 5 bases, and 6 bases stayed unmatched.

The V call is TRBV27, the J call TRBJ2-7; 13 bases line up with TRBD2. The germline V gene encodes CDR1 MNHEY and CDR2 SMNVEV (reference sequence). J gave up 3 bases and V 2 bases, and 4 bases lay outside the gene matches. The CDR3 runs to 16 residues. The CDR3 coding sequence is TGTGCCAGCAGTTTAATCGGGACTAGCGGGATCTACGAGCAGTACTTC. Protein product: CASSLIGTSGIYEQYF.

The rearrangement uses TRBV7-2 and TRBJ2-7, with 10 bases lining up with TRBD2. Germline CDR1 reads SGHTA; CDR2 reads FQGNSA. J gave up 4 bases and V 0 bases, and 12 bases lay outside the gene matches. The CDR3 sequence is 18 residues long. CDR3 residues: CASSLALAGAQTLYEQYF. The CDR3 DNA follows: TGTGCCAGCAGCTTAGCTCTAGCGGGAGCCCAAACTCTGTACGAGCAGTACTTC.

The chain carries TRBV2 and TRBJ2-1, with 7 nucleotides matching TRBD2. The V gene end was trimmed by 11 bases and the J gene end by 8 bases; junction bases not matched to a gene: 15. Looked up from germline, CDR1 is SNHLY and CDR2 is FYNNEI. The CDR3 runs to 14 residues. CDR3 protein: CARRVAPSGYEQFF. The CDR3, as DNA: TGTGCCCGGAGGGTTGCCCCTAGCGGATATGAGCAGTTCTTC. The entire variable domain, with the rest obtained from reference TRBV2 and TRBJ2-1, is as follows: EPEVTQTPSHQVTQMGQEVILRCVPISNHLYFYWYRQILGQKVEFLVSFYNNEISEKSEIFDDQFSVERPDGSNFTLKIRSTKLEDSAMYFCARRVAPSGYEQFFGPGTRLTVL.

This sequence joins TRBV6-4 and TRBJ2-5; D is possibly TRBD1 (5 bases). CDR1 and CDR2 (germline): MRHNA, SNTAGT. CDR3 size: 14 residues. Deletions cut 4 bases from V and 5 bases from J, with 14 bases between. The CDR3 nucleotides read TGTGCCAGCAGTGCAGGGCTTGATATGGAGACCCAGTACTTC. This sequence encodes CASSAGLDMETQYF.

This CDR3 is CASSLAPQGNPGNTIYF. The DNA for the CDR3 is TGTGCCAGCAGCTTAGCGCCCCAGGGGAACCCTGGAAACACCATATATTTT. The chain recombines TRBV7-6 with TRBJ1-3; TRBD1 is a possible D gene (6 bases). This CDR3 comprises 17 residues. Germline CDR1 and CDR2: SGHVS and FNYEAQ. V was clipped by 0 bases and J by 2 bases, with 14 bases between them.

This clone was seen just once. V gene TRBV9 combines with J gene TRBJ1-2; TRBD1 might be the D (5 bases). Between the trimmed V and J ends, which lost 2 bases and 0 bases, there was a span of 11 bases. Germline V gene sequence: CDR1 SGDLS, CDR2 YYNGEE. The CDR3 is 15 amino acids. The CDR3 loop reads CASSVTGVPNYGYTF. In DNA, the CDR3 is TGTGCCAGCAGCGTCACAGGAGTTCCTAACTATGGCTACACCTTC. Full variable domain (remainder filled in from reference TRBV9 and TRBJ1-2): DSGVTQTPKHLITATGQRVTLRCSPRSGDLSVYWYQQSLDQGLQFLIQYYNGEERAKGNILERFSAQQFPDLHSELNLSSLELGDSALYFCASSVTGVPNYGYTFGSGTRLTVV.

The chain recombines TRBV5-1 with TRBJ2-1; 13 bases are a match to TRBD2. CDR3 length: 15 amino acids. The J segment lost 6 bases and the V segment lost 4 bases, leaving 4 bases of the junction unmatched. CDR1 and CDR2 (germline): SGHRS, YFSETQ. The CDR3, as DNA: TGCGCCAGCAGCCTCGGACTAGCGGGAGTCAATGAGCAGTTCTTC. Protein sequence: CASSLGLAGVNEQFF.

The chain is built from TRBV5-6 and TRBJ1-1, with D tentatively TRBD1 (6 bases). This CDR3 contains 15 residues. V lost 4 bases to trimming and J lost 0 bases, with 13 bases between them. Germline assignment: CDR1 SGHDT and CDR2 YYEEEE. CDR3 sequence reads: CASSADGQMNTEAFF. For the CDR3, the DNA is TGTGCCAGCAGCGCCGACGGACAGATGAACACTGAAGCTTTCTTT.

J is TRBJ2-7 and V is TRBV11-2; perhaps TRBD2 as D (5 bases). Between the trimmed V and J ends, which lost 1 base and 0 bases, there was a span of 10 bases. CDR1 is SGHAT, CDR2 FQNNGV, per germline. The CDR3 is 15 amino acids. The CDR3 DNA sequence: TGTGCCAGCAGCTTAGCATCTAGCATCTCCTACGAGCAGTACTTC. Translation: CASSLASSISYEQYF.

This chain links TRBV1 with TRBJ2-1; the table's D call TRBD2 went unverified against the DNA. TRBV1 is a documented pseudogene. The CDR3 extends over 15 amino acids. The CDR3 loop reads CTIPGRGRGHNEQFF. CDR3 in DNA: TGCACCATTCCCGGTCGGGGGAGGGGCCACAATGAGCAGTTCTTC.

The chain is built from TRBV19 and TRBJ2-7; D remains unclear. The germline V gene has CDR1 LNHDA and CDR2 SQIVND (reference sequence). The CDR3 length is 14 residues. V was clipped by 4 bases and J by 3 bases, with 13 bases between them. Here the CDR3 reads CASSTSVTNYEQYF. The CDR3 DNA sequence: TGTGCCAGTAGTACCTCCGTGACAAACTACGAGCAGTACTTC.

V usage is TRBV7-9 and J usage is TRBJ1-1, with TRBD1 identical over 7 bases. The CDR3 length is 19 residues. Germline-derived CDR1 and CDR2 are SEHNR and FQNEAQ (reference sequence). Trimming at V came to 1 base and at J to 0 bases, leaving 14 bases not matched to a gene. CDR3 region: CASSLGSTGVSLMNTEAFF. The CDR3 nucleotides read TGTGCCAGCAGCTTAGGTTCAACAGGGGTTAGCCTTATGAACACTGAAGCTTTCTTT.

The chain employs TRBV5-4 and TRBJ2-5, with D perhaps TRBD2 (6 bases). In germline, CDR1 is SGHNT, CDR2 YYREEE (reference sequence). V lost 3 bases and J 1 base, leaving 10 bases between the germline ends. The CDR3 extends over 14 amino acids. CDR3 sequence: CASSSASVQETQYF. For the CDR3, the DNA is TGTGCCAGCAGCTCTGCTAGCGTCCAAGAGACCCAGTACTTC.

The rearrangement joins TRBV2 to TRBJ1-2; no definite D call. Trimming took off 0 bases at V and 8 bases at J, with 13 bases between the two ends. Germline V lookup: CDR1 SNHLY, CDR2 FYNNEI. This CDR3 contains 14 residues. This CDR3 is CASSEADRTGGYTF. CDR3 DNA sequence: TGTGCCAGCAGTGAAGCCGACCGCACCGGGGGCTACACCTTC. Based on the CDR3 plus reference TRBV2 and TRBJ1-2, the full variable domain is EPEVTQTPSHQVTQMGQEVILRCVPISNHLYFYWYRQILGQKVEFLVSFYNNEISEKSEIFDDQFSVERPDGSNFTLKIRSTKLEDSAMYFCASSEADRTGGYTFGSGTRLTVV.

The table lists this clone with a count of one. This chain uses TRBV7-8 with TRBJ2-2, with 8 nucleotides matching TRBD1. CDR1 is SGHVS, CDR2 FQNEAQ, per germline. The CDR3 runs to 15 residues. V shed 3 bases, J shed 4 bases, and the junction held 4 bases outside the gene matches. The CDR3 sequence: CASSFDRGGTGELFF. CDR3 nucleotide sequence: TGTGCCAGCAGCTTCGACAGGGGCGGCACCGGGGAGCTGTTTTTT.

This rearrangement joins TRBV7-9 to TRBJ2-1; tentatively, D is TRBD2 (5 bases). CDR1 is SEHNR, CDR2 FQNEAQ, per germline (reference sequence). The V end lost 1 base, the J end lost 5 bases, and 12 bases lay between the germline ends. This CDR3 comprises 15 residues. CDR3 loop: CASSLEGRGNNEQFF. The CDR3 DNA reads TGTGCCAGCAGCTTAGAGGGTCGGGGTAACAATGAGCAGTTCTTC.

CDR3: CATSRDGLAAQETQYF. In nucleotides, the CDR3 is TGTGCCACCAGCAGAGATGGACTAGCGGCACAAGAGACCCAGTACTTC. The rearrangement joins TRBV15 to TRBJ2-5; 10 bases agree with TRBD2. The CDR3 has 16 amino acids. Trimming took 0 bases from V and 2 from J; bases not matched to a gene: 3. Germline V gene lookup returns CDR1 LNHNV and CDR2 YYDKDF (reference sequence).

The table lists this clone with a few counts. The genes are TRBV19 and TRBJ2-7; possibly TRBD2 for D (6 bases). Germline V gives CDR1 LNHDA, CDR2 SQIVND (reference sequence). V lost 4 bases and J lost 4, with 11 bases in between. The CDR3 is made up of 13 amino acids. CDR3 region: CASSTTGLYEQYF. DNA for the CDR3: TGTGCCAGTAGTACAACGGGACTGTACGAGCAGTACTTC.

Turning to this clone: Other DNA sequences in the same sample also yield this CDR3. CDR3 amino acids: CATSDSSGRAYNEQFF. The CDR3 DNA reads as TGTGCCACCAGTGATTCTAGCGGGAGGGCCTACAATGAGCAGTTCTTC. The rearrangement links TRBV24-1 to TRBJ2-1, with TRBD2 identical over 12 bases. The CDR3 sequence is 16 residues long. V lost 2 bases to trimming and J lost 2 bases; unmatched junction nucleotides: 0. Germline V gives CDR1 KGHDR, CDR2 SFDVKD.

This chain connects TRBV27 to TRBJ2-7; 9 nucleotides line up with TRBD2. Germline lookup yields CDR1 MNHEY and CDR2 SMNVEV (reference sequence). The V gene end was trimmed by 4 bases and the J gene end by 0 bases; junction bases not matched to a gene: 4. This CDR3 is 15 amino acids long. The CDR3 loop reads CASSSPGLASYEQYF. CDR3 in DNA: TGTGCCAGCAGTTCACCGGGACTAGCCTCCTACGAGCAGTACTTC.

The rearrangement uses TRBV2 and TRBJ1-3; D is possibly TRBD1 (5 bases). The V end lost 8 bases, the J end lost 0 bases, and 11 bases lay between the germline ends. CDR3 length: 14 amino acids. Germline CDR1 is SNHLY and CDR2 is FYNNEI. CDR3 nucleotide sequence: TGTGCCAGCGGACAAGCCCTCTCTGGAAACACCATATATTTT. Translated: CASGQALSGNTIYF.

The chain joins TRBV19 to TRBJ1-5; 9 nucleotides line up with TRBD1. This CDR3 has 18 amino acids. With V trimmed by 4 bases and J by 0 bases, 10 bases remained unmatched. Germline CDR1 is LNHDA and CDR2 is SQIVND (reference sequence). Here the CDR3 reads CASSTPGQGWSSNQPQHF. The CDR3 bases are TGTGCCAGTAGTACACCGGGACAGGGTTGGTCTAGCAATCAGCCCCAGCATTTT.

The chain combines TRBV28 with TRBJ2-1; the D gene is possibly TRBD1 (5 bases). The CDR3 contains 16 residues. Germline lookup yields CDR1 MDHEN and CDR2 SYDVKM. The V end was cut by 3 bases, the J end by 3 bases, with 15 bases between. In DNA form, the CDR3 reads TGTGCCAGCAGTTTTGGGCAGGGCATCCACTACAATGAGCAGTTCTTC. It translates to CASSFGQGIHYNEQFF.